Listed here are 25 T cell receptor beta chains from one sample, sequenced in a study of cytomegalovirus exposure and HLA in healthy donors (dated by TCRdb to between 2016 and 2019). The library came from the immunoSEQ multiplex PCR assay. The immuneACCESS repertoire file appears here via TCRdb, limited to in-frame rearrangements. These files lack a portion of the clones; in checked studies, under half of the deficit traces to unresolved V genes, and the cause of the others is not known. The sample records 100,000 to 150,000 clones, about 94% of which are singletons. The ten largest clones take up less than 1.5% of the sample. What was sequenced was PBMCs. The receptors here all came from a woman aged 18-35 years in good health and CMV-seronegative.

The rearrangement uses TRBV30 and TRBJ2-7; 8 bases are a match to TRBD2. V trimming: 7 bases; J trimming: 7 bases; junction bases outside the gene matches: 9. Germline V CDR1 and CDR2: GTSNPN, SVGIG (reference sequence). CDR3 length equals 12 residues. CDR3 amino acids: CALGTSGGEQYF. CDR3 DNA: TGTGCCTTGGGGACTAGTGGGGGAGAGCAGTACTTC.

The chain recombines TRBV5-5 with TRBJ1-1; D is perhaps TRBD1 (5 bases). V was clipped by 4 bases and J by 2 bases, with 18 bases between them. The germline V gene encodes CDR1 SGHKS and CDR2 YYEKEE (reference sequence). This CDR3 contains 16 residues. The CDR3 loop is CASSGGGTMRNTEAFF. CDR3 in DNA: TGTGCCAGCAGCGGGGGAGGGACGATGAGAAACACTGAAGCTTTCTTT.

CDR3 DNA sequence: TGCGCCAGCAGCCCTAGCGGGGGGGAGACCCAGTACTTC. Translation: CASSPSGGETQYF. This chain connects TRBV10-1 to TRBJ2-5; 11 nucleotides agree with TRBD2. V shed 6 bases, J shed 5 bases, and the junction held 2 bases outside the gene matches. CDR3 length equals 13 residues. In germline, CDR1 is WNHNN, CDR2 SYGVQD (reference sequence).

The chain joins TRBV2 to TRBJ2-1; 9 bases match TRBD2. The CDR3 has 15 amino acids. V was pared by 7 bases and J by 7 bases, with 11 bases of the junction left unmatched. Per the germline V gene, CDR1 is SNHLY and CDR2 is FYNNEI. CDR3 residues: CASTTGTSLQNEQFF. The CDR3 DNA sequence: TGTGCCAGCACCACCGGGACTAGCCTGCAGAATGAGCAGTTCTTC.

The V and J genes are TRBV7-2 and TRBJ2-7, with TRBD1 as a possible D gene (6 bases). V lost 5 bases, J lost 5 bases, and 19 bases lay in between. The CDR3 sequence is 15 residues long. Germline V lookup: CDR1 SGHTA, CDR2 FQGNSA. The CDR3, as DNA: TGTGCCAGCAGCCTACAGGGTAGGGAGTTTGACGAGCAGTACTTC. Residues: CASSLQGREFDEQYF.

The chain employs TRBV5-1 and TRBJ1-1; D remains ambiguous. V lost 1 base and J lost 3, with 13 bases in between. The length of the CDR3 is 15 residues. Germline values: CDR1 SGHRS, CDR2 YFSETQ. DNA of the CDR3: TGCGCCAGCAGCTTGTTCGAGGGATCGGACACTGAAGCTTTCTTT. Translated, it gives CASSLFEGSDTEAFF.

The chain recombines TRBV18 with TRBJ2-7, with unresolved D. The V and J ends lost 3 bases and 4 bases respectively, with 19 bases between them. Germline CDR1 is KGHSH and CDR2 is LQKENI. The CDR3 totals 16 residues. The CDR3 sequence is CASSPLMTERGYEQYF. The CDR3, as DNA: TGTGCCAGCTCACCCTTGATGACTGAAAGAGGATACGAGCAGTACTTC.

This sequence joins TRBV29-1 and TRBJ1-4; TRBD1 might be the D (6 bases). Per the germline V gene, CDR1 is SQVTM and CDR2 is ANQGSEA. Trimming stripped 7 bases from V and 7 bases from J, with 16 bases between. CDR3 size: 13 residues. CDR3 loop: CSATQGWGEKLFF. The CDR3 DNA reads TGCAGCGCCACACAGGGCTGGGGTGAAAAACTGTTTTTT.

This clone was observed a single time. The chain couples TRBV7-9 to TRBJ2-5; tentative D call: TRBD2 (5 bases). From germline, CDR1 is SEHNR and CDR2 FQNEAQ (reference sequence). Trimming cost V 7 bases and J 5 bases, with 14 bases left between them. CDR3 length equals 13 residues. Here the CDR3 DNA reads TGTGCCAGCATAAGTGGGAGTGGGGAGACCCAGTACTTC. This codes for CASISGSGETQYF.

V usage is TRBV6-6 and J usage is TRBJ1-2, with 9 bases fitting TRBD1. V was clipped by 7 bases and J by 5 bases; unmatched bases: 5. The CDR3 totals 13 residues. Germline values: CDR1 MNHNY, CDR2 SVGAGI (reference sequence). The CDR3 spells CASTSQGAYGYTF. In DNA, the CDR3 is TGTGCCAGCACCTCACAGGGGGCGTATGGCTACACCTTC.

The CDR3: CASTTTGVRETQYF. The CDR3 coding sequence is TGTGCCAGCACTACGACAGGGGTCCGAGAGACCCAGTACTTC. This rearrangement joins TRBV2 to TRBJ2-5, with 8 bases identical to TRBD1. The CDR3 totals 14 residues. Looked up from germline, CDR1 is SNHLY and CDR2 is FYNNEI. J gave up 4 bases and V 7 bases, and 8 bases lay outside the gene matches.

This chain connects TRBV6-5 to TRBJ2-7; perhaps TRBD2 as D (6 bases). The CDR3 length is 13 residues. Germline V CDR1 and CDR2: MNHEY, SVGAGI. V lost 6 bases, J lost 4 bases, and 13 bases lay in between. The chain's CDR3 is CASRPPGVYEQYF. The DNA for the CDR3 is TGTGCCAGCAGGCCCCCGGGAGTGTACGAGCAGTACTTC.

V is TRBV30 and J is TRBJ1-5; D uncertain. The V end was cut by 0 bases, the J end by 6 bases, with 6 bases between. The CDR3 covers 12 residues. Germline CDR1 reads GTSNPN; CDR2 reads SVGIG (reference sequence). The CDR3, as DNA: TGTGCCTGGAGTGTACGGGGTCAGCCCCAGCATTTT. Translation: CAWSVRGQPQHF. The full variable domain, with the rest looked up from reference TRBV30 and TRBJ1-5, is SQTIHQWPATLVQPVGSPLSLECTVEGTSNPNLYWYRQAAGRGLQLLFYSVGIGQISSEVPQNLSASRPQDRQFILSSKKLLLSDSGFYLCAWSVRGQPQHFGDGTRLSIL.

This clone occurred a few times. The chain couples TRBV11-2 to TRBJ2-7; 8 bases fit TRBD2. The CDR3 extends over 14 amino acids. J lost 2 bases, V lost 5 bases, and 5 bases had no gene match. Germline CDR1 SGHAT, CDR2 FQNNGV. CDR3: CASSPGTSTYEQYF. CDR3 coding DNA: TGTGCCAGCAGCCCCGGGACTAGTACCTACGAGCAGTACTTC.

The gene calls are TRBV5-1 and TRBJ1-1, with D perhaps TRBD1 (6 bases). With 5 bases removed from V and 0 bases from J, the gap between germline ends came to 8 bases. The CDR3 extends over 13 amino acids. Germline lookup yields CDR1 SGHRS and CDR2 YFSETQ. The CDR3 region has the DNA TGCGCCAGCAGGCGGACAGTGAACACTGAAGCTTTCTTT. Its translation is CASRRTVNTEAFF.

This chain joins TRBV28 and TRBJ2-5; a weak D match, TRBD2 (6 bases). V shed 3 bases and J shed 1 base, with 12 bases lying between them. The CDR3 runs 15 residues. Germline CDR1 and CDR2: MDHEN and SYDVKM. The chain's CDR3 is CASSFEEGFQETQYF. The DNA for the CDR3 is TGTGCCAGCAGTTTTGAGGAGGGCTTCCAAGAGACCCAGTACTTC.

This clone was detected only once. The CDR3 nucleotides are TGTGCCAGTAGTGCAGCCGGGACAGGGAATCACGAGCAGTACTTC. Residues: CASSAAGTGNHEQYF. The chain joins TRBV19 to TRBJ2-7; 9 bases are a match to TRBD1. Trimming took 5 bases from V and 5 from J; bases not matched to a gene: 10. Germline CDR1 LNHDA, CDR2 SQIVND (reference sequence). This CDR3 is built from 15 residues.

Comments on this clone: An end of the junction does not agree with germline; a read error may underlie this. The chain recombines TRBV6-5 with TRBJ2-2; D might be TRBD2 (6 bases). The CDR3 sequence is 13 residues long. Germline CDR1 reads MNHEY; CDR2 reads SVGAGI. CDR3 in DNA: TGTGCCAGCAGTTACAGGGACGGCGGGGAGCTGATTTTT. Amino acids: CASSYRDGGELIF.

This chain connects TRBV28 to TRBJ1-2; D remains ambiguous. The CDR3 has 15 residues. Germline CDR1 reads MDHEN; CDR2 reads SYDVKM. V gave up 0 bases and J gave up 0 bases, with 8 bases separating them. The CDR3 here is CASSLWSAANYGYTF. In DNA, the CDR3 is TGTGCCAGCAGTTTATGGTCCGCGGCTAACTATGGCTACACCTTC.

The V gene is TRBV2, the J gene TRBJ2-7, with 10 bases fitting TRBD1. This CDR3 is 14 amino acids long. Trimming removed 8 bases from V and 3 bases from J; junction bases left unmatched: 7. Per the germline V gene, CDR1 is SNHLY and CDR2 is FYNNEI. In DNA, the CDR3 is TGTGCCAGCGAAGAGGGGGACAGGGGCTACGAGCAGTACTTC. It translates to CASEEGDRGYEQYF.

This clone appeared once. The chain is built from TRBV9 and TRBJ2-2; 8 bases align to TRBD1. Trimming cost V 2 bases and J 2 bases; bases outside gene matches: 8. The CDR3 spans 17 residues. The germline V gene has CDR1 SGDLS and CDR2 YYNGEE. The CDR3 sequence: CASSVIPQGANTGELFF. The CDR3 region has the DNA TGTGCCAGCAGCGTTATCCCGCAGGGGGCTAACACCGGGGAGCTGTTTTTT.

The chain uses TRBV4-1 and TRBJ1-4, with D possibly being TRBD1 (6 bases). V lost 1 base to trimming and J lost 0 bases, with 15 bases between them. The V gene's germline CDR1 is MGHRA and CDR2 YSYEKL. CDR3 size: 18 residues. CDR3 region: CASSQGGQIHPTNEKLFF. The CDR3 nucleotides read TGCGCCAGCAGCCAAGGCGGACAGATTCACCCAACTAATGAAAAACTGTTTTTT.

This CDR3 reads CAHSRGGTEAFF. As DNA, the CDR3 is TGTGCCCACTCAAGGGGGGGGACTGAAGCTTTCTTT. V and J are TRBV28 and TRBJ1-1; TRBD1 is a possible D gene (6 bases). The V gene's germline CDR1 is MDHEN and CDR2 SYDVKM. Trimming stripped 11 bases from V and 5 bases from J, with 15 bases between. The CDR3 has 12 residues.

V and J are TRBV2 and TRBJ1-4; 9 bases fit TRBD1. V lost 6 bases to trimming and J lost 10 bases; unmatched junction nucleotides: 18. Germline V lookup: CDR1 SNHLY, CDR2 FYNNEI. This CDR3 has 17 amino acids. The CDR3 region has the DNA TGTGCCAGCAGAGCAACCCCCGGGACAGGGTATCGAGGAAAACTGTTTTTT. Amino acid sequence: CASRATPGTGYRGKLFF.

The chain links TRBV18 to TRBJ2-3, with TRBD2 matching over 13 bases. With 6 bases clipped from V and 4 bases from J, the junction kept 7 bases outside the gene matches. This CDR3 spans 16 amino acids. CDR1 and CDR2 from the germline V gene are KGHSH and LQKENI. CDR3 sequence (DNA): TGTGCCAGCTCCCGAGGACTAGCGGGAGAGGCAGATACGCAGTATTTT. Residues: CASSRGLAGEADTQYF.